This TCR beta chain was sequenced for a study of PD-1 blockade in classical Hodgkin lymphoma. Study at large: On a schedule of every 2 weeks, patients received nivolumab 3 mg/kg intravenously. Study observations and caveats: The diversity seen at baseline in complete responders resembled that of newly diagnosed patients. The study found that TCR diversity rose significantly by C4D1 in CD4+ but not CD8+ cells.

Time point given: cycle 4 day 1 (C4D1), after 6 weeks of nivolumab. All patients experienced relapse after autologous stem cell transplantation, and brentuximab vedotin exposure was variable. It was by magnetic negative selection that CD4+ T cells were purified from thawed PBMCs. Remarks on this clone: Its antigen is still unknown.

CDR3 length: 11 residues. Unmatched junction bases numbered 1, after V lost 1 base and J lost 11 bases. Germline loops: CDR1 GTSNPN, CDR2 SVGIG (reference sequence). Generated by immunoSEQ multiplex PCR, the TCRdb table keeps only in-frame clones and is missing some. Among some 30,000 clones listed, 80% to 95% were seen once. The chain uses TRBV30 and TRBJ2-3; 9 nucleotides agree with TRBD1. This sequence was found in a human donor with classical Hodgkin lymphoma. Here the sequenced sample was CD4+ T cells from blood, taken before the fourth cycle of nivolumab. The CDR3 nucleotides read TGTGCCTGGAGTGGGGACAGGGAGCAGTATTTT. This translates into CAWSGDREQYF.